The 14 T cell receptor beta chains listed next were all sequenced from one sample in a study of cytomegalovirus exposure and HLA in healthy donors. The primer mix had 60 Vbeta and 13 Jbeta primers. TCRdb keeps only in-frame clones here, not all; method: immunoSEQ multiplex PCR. The sample holds under 200,000 clones, about 78% seen once. Sample: PBMCs. These TCRs come from a man aged 55 to 70 in good health and CMV-seronegative.

This chain connects TRBV7-9 to TRBJ2-7; 12 nucleotides agree with TRBD2. CDR1 is SEHNR and CDR2 is FQNEAQ in the germline V gene (reference sequence). CDR3 length: 14 amino acids. Trimming removed 6 bases from V and 4 bases from J; junction bases left unmatched: 4. In nucleotides, the CDR3 is TGTGCCAGCAGATCCGGGACTAGCGGGTACGAGCAGTACTTC. This codes for CASRSGTSGYEQYF.

V and J are TRBV7-2 and TRBJ2-7; weak D call: TRBD2 (5 bases). Trimming pared 5 bases from V and 2 bases from J, leaving 16 bases between. This CDR3 is 15 amino acids long. The germline V gene encodes CDR1 SGHTA and CDR2 FQGNSA. CDR3 sequence: CASSQGPAGAYEQYF. The DNA for the CDR3 is TGTGCCAGCAGCCAAGGACCGGCGGGTGCCTACGAGCAGTACTTC.

The V gene is TRBV19, the J gene TRBJ1-2, with TRBD1 matching 8 bases. CDR3 length: 15 residues. The junction had 10 bases not matched to a gene; V was cut back by 6 bases and J by 4 bases. Germline V gene data show CDR1 as LNHDA and CDR2 as SQIVND (reference sequence). Here the CDR3 DNA reads TGTGCCAGTAGAAGGGCTTCCGGGACAGGCTATGGCTACACCTTC. Its translation is CASRRASGTGYGYTF.

The chain employs TRBV4-2 and TRBJ2-3; TRBD1 aligns across 9 bases. This CDR3 has 14 amino acids. J was trimmed by 6 bases and V by 1 base; bases with no gene match: 2. The germline V gene has CDR1 LGHNA and CDR2 YNFKEQ. CDR3 residues: CASSQGQGGDTQYF. The CDR3 DNA reads TGTGCCAGCAGCCAAGGACAGGGGGGGGATACGCAGTATTTT.

The chain combines TRBV13 with TRBJ1-1; 7 nucleotides agree with TRBD1. The CDR3 spans 14 residues. V trimming: 5 bases; J trimming: 1 base; junction bases outside the gene matches: 4. Germline loops: CDR1 PRHDT, CDR2 FYEKMQ (reference sequence). The CDR3 loop is CASSRGTANTEAFF. The CDR3 DNA reads as TGTGCCAGCAGCCGGGGGACAGCGAACACTGAAGCTTTCTTT.

CDR3: CASSEGGDGPLPQHF. Here the CDR3 DNA reads TGTGCCAGCAGTGAAGGTGGAGACGGCCCTCTACCCCAGCATTTT. The V and J genes are TRBV6-1 and TRBJ1-5; D is unresolved. The CDR3 is made up of 15 amino acids. Germline lookup yields CDR1 MNHNS and CDR2 SASEGT. V lost 1 base and J 10 bases, leaving 17 bases between the germline ends.

Only one count was recorded for this clone. This rearrangement joins TRBV10-3 to TRBJ2-7, with 8 bases lining up with TRBD1. The CDR3 covers 13 residues. In germline, CDR1 is ENHRY, CDR2 SYGVKD. V shed 9 bases and J 3 bases; nucleotides not matched to a gene: 7. The DNA for the CDR3 is TGTGCCATGTCAGGGGGCTATTTCTACGAGCAGTACTTC. Its translation: CAMSGGYFYEQYF.

The chain has TRBV7-9 and TRBJ1-1, with 9 bases that match TRBD1. V trimming: 2 bases; J trimming: 2 bases; junction bases outside the gene matches: 3. The CDR3 totals 15 residues. CDR1 and CDR2 (germline): SEHNR, FQNEAQ (reference sequence). CDR3 sequence reads: CASSLLGQGNTEAFF. The CDR3 DNA follows: TGTGCCAGCAGCTTATTGGGACAGGGAAACACTGAAGCTTTCTTT.

The chain joins TRBV29-1 to TRBJ2-5; 11 bases agree with TRBD1. V shed 6 bases and J 1 base; nucleotides not matched to a gene: 4. The CDR3 has 14 residues. CDR1 and CDR2 from the germline V gene are SQVTM and ANQGSEA. The DNA for the CDR3 is TGCAGCGTAGGTGGGACAGGGGGCCAAGAGACCCAGTACTTC. Protein product: CSVGGTGGQETQYF.

The V and J genes are TRBV11-2 and TRBJ1-1, with D unclear. The V end lost 1 base, the J end lost 4 bases, and 7 bases lay between the germline ends. This CDR3 comprises 13 residues. Germline loops: CDR1 SGHAT, CDR2 FQNNGV. CDR3 nucleotide sequence: TGTGCCAGCAGCTTAGGGAGCACCACTGAAGCTTTCTTT. It encodes CASSLGSTTEAFF.

In this sample, this clone turned up once. This chain links TRBV11-3 with TRBJ1-5; a possible D gene is TRBD1 (6 bases). Trimming removed 5 bases from V and 4 bases from J, with 15 bases in between. Germline V CDR1 and CDR2: SGHNT, YENEEA. CDR3 length equals 15 residues. CDR3 sequence: CASSALQTGNQPQHF. The CDR3, as DNA: TGTGCCAGCAGCGCACTACAAACAGGGAATCAGCCCCAGCATTTT. The full variable domain, its missing parts supplied by reference TRBV11-3 and TRBJ1-5, is EAGVVQSPRYKIIEKKQPVAFWCNPISGHNTLYWYLQNLGQGPELLIRYENEEAVDDSQLPKDRFSAERLKGVDSTLKIQPAELGDSAVYLCASSALQTGNQPQHFGDGTRLSIL.

This clone was counted a single time. The gene calls are TRBV19 and TRBJ2-7, with 7 bases that match TRBD1. V trimming: 6 bases; J trimming: 7 bases; junction bases outside the gene matches: 12. This CDR3 has 14 residues. Germline CDR1 is LNHDA and CDR2 is SQIVND (reference sequence). CDR3 region: CASRQRRGFGEQYF. The DNA of the CDR3 is TGTGCCAGTAGACAACGCAGGGGGTTTGGGGAGCAGTACTTC. Looking up the rest from reference TRBV19 and TRBJ2-7 gives the full variable domain: DGGITQSPKYLFRKEGQNVTLSCEQNLNHDAMYWYRQDPGQGLRLIYYSQIVNDFQKGDIAEGYSVSREKKESFPLTVTSAQKNPTAFYLCASRQRRGFGEQYFGPGTRLTVT.

The rearrangement uses TRBV6-1 and TRBJ1-1; tentatively, D is TRBD1 (6 bases). Germline values: CDR1 MNHNS, CDR2 SASEGT. V gave up 5 bases and J gave up 0 bases, with 13 bases separating them. This CDR3 is built from 15 residues. The CDR3 is CASSIRGHMNTEAFF. The CDR3 DNA follows: TGTGCCAGCAGTATACGGGGACATATGAACACTGAAGCTTTCTTT.

V is TRBV10-3 and J is TRBJ1-2; 8 positions agree with TRBD1. This CDR3 spans 11 amino acids. Per germline, CDR1 ENHRY and CDR2 SYGVKD. J lost 12 bases, V lost 7 bases, and 7 bases had no gene match. This chain's CDR3 is CAINDGQGDTF. The CDR3 region has the DNA TGTGCCATCAATGACGGACAGGGTGACACCTTC.